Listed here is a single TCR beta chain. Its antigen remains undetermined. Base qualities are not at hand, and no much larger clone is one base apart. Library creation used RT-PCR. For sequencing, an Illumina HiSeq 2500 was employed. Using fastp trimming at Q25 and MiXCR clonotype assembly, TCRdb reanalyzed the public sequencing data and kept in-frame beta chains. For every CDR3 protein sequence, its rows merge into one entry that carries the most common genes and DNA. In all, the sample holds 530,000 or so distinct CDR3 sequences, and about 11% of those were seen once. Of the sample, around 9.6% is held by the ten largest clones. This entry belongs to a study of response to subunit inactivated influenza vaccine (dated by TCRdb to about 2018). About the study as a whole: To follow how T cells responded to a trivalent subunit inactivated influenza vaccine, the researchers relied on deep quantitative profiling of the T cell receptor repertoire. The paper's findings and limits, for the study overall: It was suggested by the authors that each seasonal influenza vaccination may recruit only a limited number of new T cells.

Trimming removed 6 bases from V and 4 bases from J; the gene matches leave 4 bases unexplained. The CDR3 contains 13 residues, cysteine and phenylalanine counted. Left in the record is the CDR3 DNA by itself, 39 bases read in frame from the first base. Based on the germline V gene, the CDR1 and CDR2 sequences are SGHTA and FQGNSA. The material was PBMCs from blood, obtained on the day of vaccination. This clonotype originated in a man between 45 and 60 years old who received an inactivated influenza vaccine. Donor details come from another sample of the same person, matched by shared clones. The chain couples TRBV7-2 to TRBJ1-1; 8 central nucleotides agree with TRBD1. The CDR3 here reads CASSFGQGTEAFF. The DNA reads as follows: TGTGCCAGCAGTTTTGGACAGGGCACTGAAGCTTTCTTT.